The 31 T cell receptor beta chains below were found in one sample sequenced in a study of cytomegalovirus exposure and HLA in healthy donors. Researchers ran the PCR with 60 Vbeta and 13 Jbeta primers. Measured with immunoSEQ multiplex PCR; TCRdb has only the in-frame clones, and not every one. The data hold nearly 110,000 clones, with 71% observed a single time. The sample was PBMCs. The receptors here all came from a female donor in good health and CMV-seronegative.

To note about this clone: A junction end diverges from the germline sequence, so it may reflect a read error. V usage is TRBV6-1 and J usage is TRBJ2-7, with TRBD1 matching 11 bases. The CDR3 length is 19 residues. Germline V lookup: CDR1 MNHNS, CDR2 SASEGT. The CDR3 nucleotides read TGTACCAGCAGTGAAGCCTCCTGGACAGGGGGCACTAGGGCCTACGAGCAGTACTTC. Its protein product is CTSSEASWTGGTRAYEQYF.

This clone appeared a single time. This rearrangement joins TRBV5-4 to TRBJ1-1, with 9 positions matching TRBD1. The CDR3 runs to 15 residues. Germline values: CDR1 SGHNT, CDR2 YYREEE (reference sequence). V shed 4 bases and J 4 bases; nucleotides not matched to a gene: 8. CDR3 sequence (DNA): TGTGCCAGCAGCATAGGGACAGGGACATCCACTGAAGCTTTCTTT. It translates to CASSIGTGTSTEAFF.

The chain is built from TRBV7-2 and TRBJ1-1; TRBD1 agrees at 10 bases. The V gene's germline CDR1 is SGHTA and CDR2 FQGNSA. The CDR3 runs to 19 residues. Trimming at V came to 1 base and at J to 0 bases, leaving 11 bases not matched to a gene. As DNA, the CDR3 is TGTGCCAGCAGCTTAGTTCGGGCCGACAGGGGGCGAGTGAACACTGAAGCTTTCTTT. Translated: CASSLVRADRGRVNTEAFF.

The chain has TRBV28 and TRBJ2-1; possibly TRBD1 for D (7 bases). Trimming removed 4 bases at V and 0 bases at J, with 22 bases between. This CDR3 is 19 amino acids long. CDR1 MDHEN and CDR2 SYDVKM come from the germline V gene. The CDR3 region has the DNA TGTGCCAGCAGTTCAACAGGGGCCTTCGGGGGCAGCTCCTACAATGAGCAGTTCTTC. Translating gives CASSSTGAFGGSSYNEQFF.

This chain uses TRBV19 with TRBJ2-2; possible D gene TRBD1, 5 bases. With 0 bases removed from V and 2 bases from J, the gap between germline ends came to 13 bases. CDR3 size: 17 residues. CDR1 is LNHDA, CDR2 SQIVND, per germline (reference sequence). CDR3 amino acids: CASSIDLGRANTGELFF. The CDR3, as DNA: TGTGCCAGTAGTATAGATCTAGGCAGGGCCAACACCGGGGAGCTGTTTTTT.

This CDR3 is CAISEVRTADEQFF. The CDR3 nucleotides read TGTGCCATCAGTGAAGTCAGAACAGCGGATGAGCAGTTCTTC. The V call is TRBV10-3, the J call TRBJ2-1, with D perhaps TRBD2 (5 bases). This CDR3 comprises 14 residues. Trimming took 3 bases from V and 8 from J, leaving 14 bases between them. Germline CDR1 is ENHRY and CDR2 is SYGVKD.

The rearrangement links TRBV11-3 to TRBJ2-7; TRBD2 aligns across 7 bases. This CDR3 contains 16 residues. Germline-derived CDR1 and CDR2 are SGHNT and YENEEA. J was trimmed by 6 bases and V by 5 bases; bases with no gene match: 16. The CDR3 sequence is CASSPQAGLADFEQYF. The CDR3 nucleotides are TGTGCCAGCAGCCCCCAGGCGGGTCTAGCGGATTTCGAGCAGTACTTC.

This chain connects TRBV19 to TRBJ2-3; D remains unclear. Germline V gives CDR1 LNHDA, CDR2 SQIVND (reference sequence). Trimming cost V 1 base and J 6 bases, with 14 bases left between them. This CDR3 has 15 amino acids. DNA of the CDR3: TGTGCCAGTAGTATAGGTCGGAACACCGGGGATACGCAGTATTTT. Translation: CASSIGRNTGDTQYF.

The chain recombines TRBV29-1 with TRBJ1-5; weak D call: TRBD1 (6 bases). CDR3 size: 15 residues. V lost 7 bases and J lost 2, with 18 bases in between. Per the germline V gene, CDR1 is SQVTM and CDR2 is ANQGSEA. CDR3 DNA: TGCAGCGCATCTGTGGGGGCGCAGGGCAATCAGCCCCAGCATTTT. Protein product: CSASVGAQGNQPQHF.

The V call is TRBV2, the J call TRBJ1-6; 10 nucleotides align to TRBD1. Trimming at V came to 7 bases and at J to 5 bases, leaving 8 bases not matched to a gene. The CDR3 is 16 residues long. Germline V gene lookup returns CDR1 SNHLY and CDR2 FYNNEI. The CDR3 nucleotides are TGTGCCAGCAAGGACAGGGGGGAATGGGATAATTCACCCCTCCACTTT. Amino acid sequence: CASKDRGEWDNSPLHF. Using reference TRBV2 and TRBJ1-6 for the parts outside the CDR3, the full variable domain is EPEVTQTPSHQVTQMGQEVILRCVPISNHLYFYWYRQILGQKVEFLVSFYNNEISEKSEIFDDQFSVERPDGSNFTLKIRSTKLEDSAMYFCASKDRGEWDNSPLHFGNGTRLTVT.

This sequence joins TRBV6-5 and TRBJ2-3; TRBD2 aligns across 10 bases. Looked up from germline, CDR1 is MNHEY and CDR2 is SVGAGI. Germline trimming cut 4 bases from V and 2 bases from J; bases unmatched to any gene: 6. The CDR3 length is 16 residues. As DNA, the CDR3 is TGTGCCAGCAGTTCACTAGCGGGACGAGACACAGATACGCAGTATTTT. Translated: CASSSLAGRDTDTQYF.

The DNA for the CDR3 is TGCGCCAGCAGCTTACAGGGCCCAATGAACACTGAAGCTTTCTTT. It specifies CASSLQGPMNTEAFF. This chain links TRBV5-1 with TRBJ1-1; maybe TRBD1 (6 bases). The CDR3 sequence is 15 residues long. Germline assignment: CDR1 SGHRS and CDR2 YFSETQ. V was shortened by 2 bases and J by 0 bases, with 11 bases between the two germline ends.

V gene TRBV10-2 combines with J gene TRBJ2-1; TRBD2 agrees at 14 bases. The CDR3 spans 19 residues. Per the germline V gene, CDR1 is WSHSY and CDR2 is SAAADI. With V trimmed by 6 bases and J by 2 bases, 12 bases remained unmatched. The CDR3 protein is CASRSPGLAGARAYNEQFF. The CDR3 DNA reads as TGCGCCAGCAGATCCCCGGGACTAGCGGGAGCGAGAGCCTACAATGAGCAGTTCTTC.

Only a few counts were recorded for this clone. CDR3 loop: CASSSGPGNTIYF. The DNA for the CDR3 is TGCGCCAGCAGCTCAGGGCCCGGAAACACCATATATTTT. The chain uses TRBV5-1 and TRBJ1-3; D is perhaps TRBD1 (5 bases). Germline V lookup: CDR1 SGHRS, CDR2 YFSETQ. The CDR3 sequence is 13 residues long. Trimming removed 3 bases at V and 4 bases at J, with 8 bases between.

This chain uses TRBV5-4 with TRBJ2-3; possibly TRBD2 for D (6 bases). V lost 3 bases, J lost 3 bases, and 17 bases lay in between. Germline CDR1 reads SGHNT; CDR2 reads YYREEE (reference sequence). This CDR3 region has 16 residues. The CDR3 is CASSSRRGRGTDTQYF. The CDR3 DNA sequence: TGTGCCAGCAGCTCCCGTAGGGGCCGGGGGACAGATACGCAGTATTTT.

The chain joins TRBV5-1 to TRBJ1-1; 7 nucleotides agree with TRBD1. Germline loops: CDR1 SGHRS, CDR2 YFSETQ. The V gene end was trimmed by 2 bases and the J gene end by 1 base; junction bases not matched to a gene: 11. The CDR3 covers 17 residues. The CDR3 bases are TGCGCCAGCAGCTTACCGAGGGCGAACAGGGGGAACACTGAAGCTTTCTTT. Amino acids: CASSLPRANRGNTEAFF.

The chain recombines TRBV18 with TRBJ1-1; 9 bases are a match to TRBD1. This CDR3 has 15 residues. The V gene's germline CDR1 is KGHSH and CDR2 LQKENI. J gave up 1 base and V 3 bases, and 3 bases lay outside the gene matches. The chain's CDR3 is CASSPRQGENTEAFF. The CDR3 nucleotides are TGTGCCAGCTCACCTCGACAGGGGGAGAACACTGAAGCTTTCTTT.

This chain uses TRBV18 with TRBJ2-5, with D uncertain. Per the germline V gene, CDR1 is KGHSH and CDR2 is LQKENI. There are 16 residues in the CDR3. Trimming shortened V by 6 bases and J by 2 bases, and 19 bases separated the two germline ends. CDR3: CASSLFLGGGQETQYF. CDR3 sequence (DNA): TGTGCCAGCTCCCTTTTCCTCGGTGGCGGACAAGAGACCCAGTACTTC. The whole variable domain, filled in from reference TRBV18 and TRBJ2-5, reads NAGVMQNPRHLVRRRGQEARLRCSPMKGHSHVYWYRQLPEEGLKFMVYLQKENIIDESGMPKERFSAEFPKEGPSILRIQQVVRGDSAAYFCASSLFLGGGQETQYFGPGTRLLVL.

This chain uses TRBV9 with TRBJ2-6; no definite D call. The CDR3 length is 20 residues. CDR1 is SGDLS and CDR2 is YYNGEE in the germline V gene. V lost 4 bases and J lost 0, with 23 bases in between. The CDR3 sequence is CASSHQATQAPRSGANVLTF. DNA for the CDR3: TGTGCCAGCAGCCACCAAGCTACCCAGGCTCCCCGCTCTGGGGCCAACGTCCTGACTTTC.

CDR3 nucleotide sequence: TGTGCCAGCAGCCGACGGACAGGGGAACTTAATGAAAAACTGTTTTTT. This encodes CASSRRTGELNEKLFF. The rearrangement joins TRBV7-2 to TRBJ1-4, with 9 positions matching TRBD1. V was clipped by 5 bases and J by 4 bases; unmatched bases: 8. CDR1 and CDR2 (germline): SGHTA, FQGNSA. The CDR3 runs to 16 residues.

J is TRBJ2-7 and V is TRBV7-9; 14 nucleotides align to TRBD2. This CDR3 comprises 16 residues. Germline V gene lookup returns CDR1 SEHNR and CDR2 FQNEAQ (reference sequence). After removal of 5 bases from V and 6 bases from J, the junction contained 9 bases not matched to a gene. The CDR3 DNA sequence: TGTGCCAGCAGCCCCCAGGGACTAGCGGGAGTGGGCGAGCAGTACTTC. Translated: CASSPQGLAGVGEQYF.

The chain carries TRBV5-1 and TRBJ2-7; 14 bases match TRBD2. V lost 0 bases, J lost 4 bases, and 6 bases stayed unmatched. Germline CDR1 reads SGHRS; CDR2 reads YFSETQ. The CDR3 runs to 17 residues. The DNA for the CDR3 is TGCGCCAGCAGCTTGGGTCCCAGGACTAGCGGGAGGTACGAGCAGTACTTC. Amino acids: CASSLGPRTSGRYEQYF.

The chain has TRBV30 and TRBJ2-3, with a weak D call TRBD2 (6 bases). This CDR3 has 17 residues. Germline V gene data show CDR1 as GTSNPN and CDR2 as SVGIG (reference sequence). V shed 2 bases and J shed 0 bases, with 18 bases lying between them. The CDR3 DNA sequence: TGTGCCTGGAGTAGGTGGATTCCGGGAGAGAGCACAGATACGCAGTATTTT. Protein: CAWSRWIPGESTDTQYF.

The chain uses TRBV2 and TRBJ2-3, with D uncertain. In germline, CDR1 is SNHLY, CDR2 FYNNEI. The CDR3 contains 13 residues. V was shortened by 6 bases and J by 8 bases, with 15 bases between the two germline ends. The CDR3 loop is CASSERVPGTQYF. CDR3 sequence (DNA): TGTGCCAGCAGCGAGCGTGTCCCCGGTACGCAGTATTTT. Filled out from reference TRBV2 and TRBJ2-3, the complete variable domain reads EPEVTQTPSHQVTQMGQEVILRCVPISNHLYFYWYRQILGQKVEFLVSFYNNEISEKSEIFDDQFSVERPDGSNFTLKIRSTKLEDSAMYFCASSERVPGTQYFGPGTRLTVL.

This clone was found once. This chain joins TRBV9 and TRBJ2-3; D remains ambiguous. Trimming stripped 0 bases from V and 2 bases from J, with 13 bases between. The CDR3 totals 16 residues. The germline V gene encodes CDR1 SGDLS and CDR2 YYNGEE. CDR3 nucleotide sequence: TGTGCCAGCAGCGTAGGGGCAAGAAAGAACACAGATACGCAGTATTTT. Its translation: CASSVGARKNTDTQYF.

The rearrangement uses TRBV5-1 and TRBJ2-2, with TRBD2 matching over 13 bases. V trimming: 7 bases; J trimming: 6 bases; junction bases outside the gene matches: 9. The CDR3 spans 16 residues. Germline assignment: CDR1 SGHRS and CDR2 YFSETQ. The CDR3 region has the DNA TGCGCCAGCTGGATGGGACTAGCGGGATGGTCCGGGGAGCTGTTTTTT. This sequence encodes CASWMGLAGWSGELFF. The full variable domain, in which reference TRBV5-1 and TRBJ2-2 provide the parts outside the CDR3, is KAGVTQTPRYLIKTRGQQVTLSCSPISGHRSVSWYQQTPGQGLQFLFEYFSETQRNKGNFPGRFSGRQFSNSRSEMNVSTLELGDSALYLCASWMGLAGWSGELFFGEGSRLTVL.

This chain links TRBV5-1 with TRBJ2-3, with TRBD2 as a possible D gene (6 bases). The germline V and J ends were trimmed by 2 bases and 6 bases, with 19 bases remaining between them. Per the germline V gene, CDR1 is SGHRS and CDR2 is YFSETQ. The CDR3 spans 16 residues. The CDR3 sequence is CASSLSSFGSRDTQYF. CDR3 sequence (DNA): TGCGCCAGCAGCTTATCTTCTTTCGGGAGTCGCGATACGCAGTATTTT.

CDR3 amino acids: CASSLGSGGEYEQYF. The CDR3 nucleotides read TGTGCCAGCAGCTTGGGCTCAGGGGGCGAGTACGAGCAGTACTTC. The gene calls are TRBV5-4 and TRBJ2-7; 8 nucleotides agree with TRBD1. CDR3 size: 15 residues. J lost 4 bases, V lost 0 bases, and 6 bases had no gene match. The germline V gene has CDR1 SGHNT and CDR2 YYREEE (reference sequence).

This chain connects TRBV19 to TRBJ2-3, with TRBD2 identical over 7 bases. The CDR3 has 15 amino acids. Trimming at V came to 3 bases and at J to 5 bases, leaving 8 bases not matched to a gene. Germline V gives CDR1 LNHDA, CDR2 SQIVND (reference sequence). In DNA form, the CDR3 reads TGTGCCAGTAGTATCAAAACGGGACTATTAGATACGCAGTATTTT. Protein: CASSIKTGLLDTQYF. The whole variable domain, remainder taken from reference TRBV19 and TRBJ2-3, is DGGITQSPKYLFRKEGQNVTLSCEQNLNHDAMYWYRQDPGQGLRLIYYSQIVNDFQKGDIAEGYSVSREKKESFPLTVTSAQKNPTAFYLCASSIKTGLLDTQYFGPGTRLTVL.

A note on this clone: The same CDR3 can be traced to other DNA sequences in this sample. The chain employs TRBV2 and TRBJ2-7; possible D gene TRBD1, 5 bases. Germline V gene lookup returns CDR1 SNHLY and CDR2 FYNNEI. The CDR3 has 11 residues. Trimming removed 5 bases at V and 5 bases at J, with 7 bases between. CDR3 in DNA: TGTGCCAGCAGTCGCAGGGACGAGCAGTACTTC. The encoded protein is CASSRRDEQYF.

The chain carries TRBV27 and TRBJ1-1, with TRBD1 matching over 8 bases. This CDR3 is built from 18 residues. Germline V gene lookup returns CDR1 MNHEY and CDR2 SMNVEV (reference sequence). Trimming took 2 bases from V and 0 from J; bases not matched to a gene: 11. For the CDR3, the DNA is TGTGCCAGCAGTTTACGCCAAATCGGACAGGGCATGAACACTGAAGCTTTCTTT. Translated: CASSLRQIGQGMNTEAFF.